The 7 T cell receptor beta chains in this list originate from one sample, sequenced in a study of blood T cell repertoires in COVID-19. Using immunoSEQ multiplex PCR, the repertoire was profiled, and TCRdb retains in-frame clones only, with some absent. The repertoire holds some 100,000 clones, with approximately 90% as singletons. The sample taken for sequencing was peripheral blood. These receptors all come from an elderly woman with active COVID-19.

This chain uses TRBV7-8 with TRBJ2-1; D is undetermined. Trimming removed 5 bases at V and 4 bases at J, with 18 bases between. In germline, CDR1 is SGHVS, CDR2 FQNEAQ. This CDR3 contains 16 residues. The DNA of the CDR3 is TGTGCCAGCAGCCCTCCCAGGAACGTTGCTTACAATGAGCAGTTCTTC. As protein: CASSPPRNVAYNEQFF.

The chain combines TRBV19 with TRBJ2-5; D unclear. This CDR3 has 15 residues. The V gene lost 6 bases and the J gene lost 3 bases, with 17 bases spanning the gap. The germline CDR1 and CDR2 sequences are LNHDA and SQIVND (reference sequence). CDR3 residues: CASSKQNLVEETQYF. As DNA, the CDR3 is TGTGCCAGTAGCAAGCAAAATCTAGTGGAAGAGACCCAGTACTTC.

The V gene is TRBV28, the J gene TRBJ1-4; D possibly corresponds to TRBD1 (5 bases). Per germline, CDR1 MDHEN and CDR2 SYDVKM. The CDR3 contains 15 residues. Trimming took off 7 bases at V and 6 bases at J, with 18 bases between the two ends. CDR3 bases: TGTGCCAGCAAGGTCTGGGGGGAGAAGGATGAAAAACTGTTTTTT. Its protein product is CASKVWGEKDEKLFF.

The CDR3 DNA reads as TGTGCCAGCAGCATAGCGGGAGAAGGGTATGAGCAGTTCTTC. Amino acid sequence: CASSIAGEGYEQFF. The chain is built from TRBV14 and TRBJ2-1, with 9 bases aligning to TRBD2. Germline V CDR1 and CDR2: SGHDN, FVKESK. After removal of 5 bases from V and 8 bases from J, the junction contained 7 bases not matched to a gene. CDR3 length: 14 amino acids.

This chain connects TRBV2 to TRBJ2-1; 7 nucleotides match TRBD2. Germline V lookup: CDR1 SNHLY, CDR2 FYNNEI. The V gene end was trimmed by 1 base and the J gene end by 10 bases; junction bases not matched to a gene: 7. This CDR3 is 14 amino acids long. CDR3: CASSEVARRGEQFF. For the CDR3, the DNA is TGTGCCAGCAGTGAAGTGGCGCGGCGGGGGGAGCAGTTCTTC.

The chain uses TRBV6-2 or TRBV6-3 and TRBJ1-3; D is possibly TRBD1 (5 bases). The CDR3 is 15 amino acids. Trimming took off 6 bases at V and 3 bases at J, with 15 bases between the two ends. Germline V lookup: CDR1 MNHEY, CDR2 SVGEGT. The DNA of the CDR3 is TGTGCCAGCAGCCGGACCGGACACGATGGAAACACCATATATTTT. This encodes CASSRTGHDGNTIYF.

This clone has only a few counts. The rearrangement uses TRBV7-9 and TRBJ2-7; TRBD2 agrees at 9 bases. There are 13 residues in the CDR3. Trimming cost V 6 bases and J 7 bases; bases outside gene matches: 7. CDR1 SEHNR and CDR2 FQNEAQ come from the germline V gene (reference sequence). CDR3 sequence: CASSSSGRHEQYF. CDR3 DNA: TGTGCCAGCAGTTCAAGCGGGAGGCATGAGCAGTACTTC. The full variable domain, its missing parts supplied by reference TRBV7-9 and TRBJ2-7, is DTGVSQNPRHKITKRGQNVTFRCDPISEHNRLYWYRQTLGQGPEFLTYFQNEAQLEKSRLLSDRFSAERPKGSFSTLEIQRTEQGDSAMYLCASSSSGRHEQYFGPGTRLTVT.